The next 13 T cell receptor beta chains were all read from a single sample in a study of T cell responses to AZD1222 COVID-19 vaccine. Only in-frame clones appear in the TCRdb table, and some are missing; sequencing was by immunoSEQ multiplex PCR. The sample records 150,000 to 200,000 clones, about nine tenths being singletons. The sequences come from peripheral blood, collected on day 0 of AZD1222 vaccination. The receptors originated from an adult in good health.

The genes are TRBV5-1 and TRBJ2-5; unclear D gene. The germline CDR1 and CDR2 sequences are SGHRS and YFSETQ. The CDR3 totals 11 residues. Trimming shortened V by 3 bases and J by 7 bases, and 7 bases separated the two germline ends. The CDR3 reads CASSSVGTQYF. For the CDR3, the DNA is TGCGCCAGCAGCTCTGTAGGGACCCAGTACTTC. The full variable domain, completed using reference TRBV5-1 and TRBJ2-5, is KAGVTQTPRYLIKTRGQQVTLSCSPISGHRSVSWYQQTPGQGLQFLFEYFSETQRNKGNFPGRFSGRQFSNSRSEMNVSTLELGDSALYLCASSSVGTQYFGPGTRLLVL.

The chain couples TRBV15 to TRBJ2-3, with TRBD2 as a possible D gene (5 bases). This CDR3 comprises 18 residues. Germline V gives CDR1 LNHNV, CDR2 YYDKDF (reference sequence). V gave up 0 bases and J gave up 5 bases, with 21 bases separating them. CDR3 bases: TGTGCCACCAGCAGAGATCACGAGGGTCCCGGCTTTAGAGATACGCAGTATTTT. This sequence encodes CATSRDHEGPGFRDTQYF.

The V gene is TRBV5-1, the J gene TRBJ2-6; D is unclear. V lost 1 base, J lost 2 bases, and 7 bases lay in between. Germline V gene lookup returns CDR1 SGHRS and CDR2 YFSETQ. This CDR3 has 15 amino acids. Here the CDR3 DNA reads TGCGCCAGCAGCTTGTCGTGGGCTGGGGCCAACGTCCTGACTTTC. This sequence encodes CASSLSWAGANVLTF.

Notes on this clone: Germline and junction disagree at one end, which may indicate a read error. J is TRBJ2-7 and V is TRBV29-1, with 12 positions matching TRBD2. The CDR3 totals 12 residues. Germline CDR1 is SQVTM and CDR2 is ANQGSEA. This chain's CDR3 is CSVELTSGRLRF. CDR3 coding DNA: TGCAGCGTTGAATTGACTAGCGGGAGATTACGGTTC.

Here the CDR3 DNA reads TGTGCCAGCAGGAAACAGGGCCAAGGGGCAGATACGCAGTATTTT. Residues: CASRKQGQGADTQYF. The rearrangement links TRBV2 to TRBJ2-3, with D maybe TRBD1 (6 bases). The CDR3 contains 15 residues. CDR1 and CDR2 (germline): SNHLY, FYNNEI. The germline V and J ends were trimmed by 6 bases and 4 bases, with 17 bases remaining between them.

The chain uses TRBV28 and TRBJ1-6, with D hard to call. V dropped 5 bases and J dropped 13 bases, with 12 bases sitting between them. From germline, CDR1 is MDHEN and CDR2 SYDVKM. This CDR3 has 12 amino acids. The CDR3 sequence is CASSPSPPPLHF. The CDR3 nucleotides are TGTGCCAGCAGTCCCAGTCCTCCCCCCCTCCACTTT.

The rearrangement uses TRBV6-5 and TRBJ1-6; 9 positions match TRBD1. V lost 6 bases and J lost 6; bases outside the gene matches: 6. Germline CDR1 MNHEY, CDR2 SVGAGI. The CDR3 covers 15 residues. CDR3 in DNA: TGTGCCAGCAGCCCGGACAGGGGACTTAATTCACCCCTCCACTTT. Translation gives CASSPDRGLNSPLHF.

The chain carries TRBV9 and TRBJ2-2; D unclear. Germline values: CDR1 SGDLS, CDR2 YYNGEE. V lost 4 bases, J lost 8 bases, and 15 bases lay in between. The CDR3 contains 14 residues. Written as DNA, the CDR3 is TGTGCCAGCAGCCCCCTTGCGACCAGGGGGGAGCTGTTTTTT. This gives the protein CASSPLATRGELFF.

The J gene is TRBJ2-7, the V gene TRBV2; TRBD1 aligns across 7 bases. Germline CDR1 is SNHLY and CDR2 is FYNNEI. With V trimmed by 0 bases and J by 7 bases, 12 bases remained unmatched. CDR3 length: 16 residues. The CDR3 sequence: CASSEAGQGEGEEQYF. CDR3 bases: TGTGCCAGCAGTGAAGCAGGGCAGGGGGAAGGGGAAGAGCAGTACTTC.

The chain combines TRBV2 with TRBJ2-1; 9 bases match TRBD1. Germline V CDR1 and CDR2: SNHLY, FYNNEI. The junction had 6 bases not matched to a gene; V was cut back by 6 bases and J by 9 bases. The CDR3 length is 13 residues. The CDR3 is CASRGQGHPEQFF. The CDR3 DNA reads TGTGCCAGCAGGGGACAGGGTCACCCTGAGCAGTTCTTC.

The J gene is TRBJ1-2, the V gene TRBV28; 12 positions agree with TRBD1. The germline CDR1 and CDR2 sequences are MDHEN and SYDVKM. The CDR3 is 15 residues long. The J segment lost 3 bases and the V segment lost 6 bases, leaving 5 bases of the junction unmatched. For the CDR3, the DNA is TGTGCCAGCAGCCCCGGGACAGGGGGCCACTATGGCTACACCTTC. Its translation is CASSPGTGGHYGYTF.

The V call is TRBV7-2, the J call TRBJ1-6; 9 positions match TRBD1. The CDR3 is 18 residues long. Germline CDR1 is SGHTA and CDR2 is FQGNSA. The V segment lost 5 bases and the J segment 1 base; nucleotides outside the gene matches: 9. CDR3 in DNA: TGTGCCAGCAGCACCAAGGGACAGGGAATTTCCTATAATTCACCCCTCCACTTT. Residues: CASSTKGQGISYNSPLHF.

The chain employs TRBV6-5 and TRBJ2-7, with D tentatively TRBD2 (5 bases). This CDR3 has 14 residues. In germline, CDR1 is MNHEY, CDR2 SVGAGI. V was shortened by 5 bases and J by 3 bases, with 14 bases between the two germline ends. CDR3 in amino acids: CASSITGKSYEQYF. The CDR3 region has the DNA TGTGCCAGCAGTATAACCGGGAAAAGCTACGAGCAGTACTTC.